One and the same sample provided the 10 T cell receptor beta chains below, sequenced in a study of Ad26.COV2.S vaccination and SARS-CoV-2 variants (dated by TCRdb to about 2021). The label giving this sample's treatment or condition can be read as: around 19 received Ad26.COV2.S at low or high dose, single or two shots; about five received placebo; per-sample allocation not given. Repertoires of vaccine and placebo recipients were sequenced from samples collected on day 63 after the first injection. Receptor libraries were prepared by the immunoSEQ multiplex PCR assay. Sourced from immuneACCESS, this table was stored by TCRdb with only in-frame sequences that have V and J called. A share of the clones is absent; for the studies checked, an unresolved V gene accounts for under half, and the remainder has no known explanation. This sample gives some 350,000 clones in total; almost 90% of them show up just once. The ten largest clones add up to about 5.4% of the sample.

Sequencing used peripheral blood, obtained in a trial of Ad26.COV2.S vaccine versus placebo. Every receptor here comes from a person between 18 and 65 years old who received the Ad26.COV2.S COVID-19 vaccine or a placebo.

The V gene is TRBV5-1, the J gene TRBJ2-5, with D perhaps TRBD2 (6 bases). The CDR3 has 20 residues. The V end lost 0 bases, the J end lost 5 bases, and 29 bases lay between the germline ends. CDR1 SGHRS and CDR2 YFSETQ come from the germline V gene. The CDR3 DNA is TGCGCCAGCAGCTTGGCCTTCGCTTTAGGTGTAAGGGCGGGATATGAGACCCAGTACTTC. It codes for CASSLAFALGVRAGYETQYF.

V gene TRBV5-8 combines with J gene TRBJ1-5; D unresolved. In germline, CDR1 is SGHTS, CDR2 YDEGEE. The V and J ends lost 2 bases and 4 bases respectively, with 4 bases between them. The CDR3 loop spans 12 amino acids. Here the CDR3 DNA reads TGTGCCAGCAGCTTCTATAATCAGCCCCAGCATTTT. Protein sequence: CASSFYNQPQHF.

The V call is TRBV7-2, the J call TRBJ1-2, with D possibly TRBD1 on 5 matching bases. CDR1 SGHTA and CDR2 FQGNSA come from the germline V gene. This CDR3 has 17 residues. Trimming shortened V by 2 bases and J by 2 bases, and 18 bases separated the two germline ends. CDR3 nucleotide sequence: TGTGCCAGCAGCTTACCCTCTGGGGGGACGACAAACTATGGCTACACCTTC. This codes for CASSLPSGGTTNYGYTF.

The chain joins TRBV9 to TRBJ2-1, with 14 bases aligning to TRBD2. The V segment lost 3 bases and the J segment 9 bases; nucleotides outside the gene matches: 5. CDR3 length equals 15 residues. Per the germline V gene, CDR1 is SGDLS and CDR2 is YYNGEE. This CDR3 reads CASSGTSGGRGEQFF. The DNA for the CDR3 is TGTGCCAGCAGCGGGACTAGCGGGGGGAGAGGTGAGCAGTTCTTC.

The chain has TRBV2 and TRBJ2-7, with D possibly matching TRBD1 (6 bases). This CDR3 spans 14 amino acids. Germline V gene data show CDR1 as SNHLY and CDR2 as FYNNEI. V was pared by 11 bases and J by 2 bases, with 19 bases between. In DNA form, the CDR3 reads TGTGCCCGTCAGGGGTACGAGGGGGCCTACGAGCAGTACTTC. It codes for CARQGYEGAYEQYF.

The chain recombines TRBV3-1 (or the pseudogene TRBV3-2) with TRBJ1-4; D is perhaps TRBD1 (5 bases). The CDR3 sequence is 15 residues long. V shed 0 bases and J shed 5 bases, with 10 bases lying between them. The germline V gene encodes CDR1 LGHDT and CDR2 YNNKEL (reference sequence). DNA of the CDR3: TGTGCCAGCAGCCAAGAAGGCAGGGACAATGAAAAACTGTTTTTT. Encoded protein: CASSQEGRDNEKLFF.

V usage is TRBV4-1 and J usage is TRBJ1-2; no clear D gene. This CDR3 comprises 15 residues. Germline lookup yields CDR1 MGHRA and CDR2 YSYEKL. The germline V and J ends were trimmed by 3 bases and 5 bases, with 16 bases remaining between them. In DNA form, the CDR3 reads TGCGCCAGCAGCCAGCCCACGGGCGGCTTTTATGGCTACACCTTC. Encoded protein: CASSQPTGGFYGYTF.

Concerning this clone itself: Germline and junction disagree at one end, which may indicate a read error. The chain couples TRBV27 to TRBJ1-5, with a possible D match to TRBD1 (5 bases). Germline V gene sequence: CDR1 MNHEY, CDR2 SMNVEV (reference sequence). The CDR3 totals 14 residues. The CDR3 nucleotides read TGTACCAGCAGTCTACAAGCAGGGTTTCTTCCCCAGCATTTT. It encodes CTSSLQAGFLPQHF.

The chain joins TRBV29-1 to TRBJ1-1; the D gene is possibly TRBD1 (5 bases). Between the trimmed V and J ends, which lost 1 base and 10 bases, there was a span of 19 bases. Germline V gene lookup returns CDR1 SQVTM and CDR2 ANQGSEA. The CDR3 totals 14 residues. The CDR3 DNA follows: TGCAGCGTTGAAGGTTGGGACGGGGTTCTCGGAGCTTTCTTT. It yields the protein CSVEGWDGVLGAFF.

The chain couples TRBV14 to TRBJ2-4, with TRBD2 matching over 9 bases. CDR3 length equals 14 residues. J was trimmed by 6 bases and V by 0 bases; bases with no gene match: 0. Germline-derived CDR1 and CDR2 are SGHDN and FVKESK. CDR3 region: CASSQELAGNIQYF. CDR3 nucleotides: TGTGCCAGCAGCCAAGAACTAGCGGGAAACATTCAGTACTTC.